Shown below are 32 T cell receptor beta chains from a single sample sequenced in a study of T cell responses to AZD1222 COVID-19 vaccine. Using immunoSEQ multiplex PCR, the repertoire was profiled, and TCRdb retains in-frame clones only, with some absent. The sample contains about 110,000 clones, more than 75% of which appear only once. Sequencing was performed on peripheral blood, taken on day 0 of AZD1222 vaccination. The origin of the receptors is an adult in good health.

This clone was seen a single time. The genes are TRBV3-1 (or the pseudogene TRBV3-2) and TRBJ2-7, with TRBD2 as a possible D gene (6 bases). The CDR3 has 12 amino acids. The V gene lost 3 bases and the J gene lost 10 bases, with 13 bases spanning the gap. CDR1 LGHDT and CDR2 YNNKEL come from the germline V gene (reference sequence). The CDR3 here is CASSHIGGQQYF. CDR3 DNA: TGTGCCAGCAGCCACATCGGAGGGCAACAGTACTTC.

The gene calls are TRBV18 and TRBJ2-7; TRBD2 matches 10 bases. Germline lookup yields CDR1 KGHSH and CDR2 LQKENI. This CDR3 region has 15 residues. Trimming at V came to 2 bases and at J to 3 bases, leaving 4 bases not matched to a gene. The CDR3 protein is CASSPTAGGHYEQYF. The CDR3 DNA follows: TGTGCCAGCTCACCAACAGCGGGGGGGCACTACGAGCAGTACTTC.

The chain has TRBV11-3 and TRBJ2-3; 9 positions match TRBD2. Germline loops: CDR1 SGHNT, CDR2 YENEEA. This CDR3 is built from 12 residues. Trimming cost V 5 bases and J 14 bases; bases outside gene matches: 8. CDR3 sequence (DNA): TGTGCCAGCAGCCTAGCCGGGACTAGCCCGTATTTT. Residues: CASSLAGTSPYF.

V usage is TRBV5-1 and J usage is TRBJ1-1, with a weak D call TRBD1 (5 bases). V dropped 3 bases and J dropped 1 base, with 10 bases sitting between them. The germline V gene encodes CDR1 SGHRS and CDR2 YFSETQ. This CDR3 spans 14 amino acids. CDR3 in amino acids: CASSSGRKNTEAFF. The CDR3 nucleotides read TGCGCCAGCAGCTCGGGACGGAAGAACACTGAAGCTTTCTTT.

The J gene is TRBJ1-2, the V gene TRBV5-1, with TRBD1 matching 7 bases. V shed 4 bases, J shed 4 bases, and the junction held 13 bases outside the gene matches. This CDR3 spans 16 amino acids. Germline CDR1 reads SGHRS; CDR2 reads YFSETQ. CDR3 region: CASSPASLDRSYGYTF. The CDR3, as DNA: TGCGCCAGCAGCCCGGCGTCTTTGGACAGGAGCTATGGCTACACCTTC. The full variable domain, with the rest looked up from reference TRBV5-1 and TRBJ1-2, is KAGVTQTPRYLIKTRGQQVTLSCSPISGHRSVSWYQQTPGQGLQFLFEYFSETQRNKGNFPGRFSGRQFSNSRSEMNVSTLELGDSALYLCASSPASLDRSYGYTFGSGTRLTVV.

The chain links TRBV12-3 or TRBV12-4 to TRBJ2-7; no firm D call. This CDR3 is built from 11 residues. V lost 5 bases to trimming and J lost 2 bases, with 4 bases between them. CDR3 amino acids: CASSQAYEQYF. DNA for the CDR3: TGTGCCAGCAGTCAGGCCTACGAGCAGTACTTC.

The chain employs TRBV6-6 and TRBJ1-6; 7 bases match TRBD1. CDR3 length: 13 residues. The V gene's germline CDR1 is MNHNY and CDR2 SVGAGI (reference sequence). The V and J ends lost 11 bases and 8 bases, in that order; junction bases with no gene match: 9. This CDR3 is CAATGDADSPLHF. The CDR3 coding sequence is TGTGCCGCCACAGGGGATGCGGATTCACCCCTCCACTTT.

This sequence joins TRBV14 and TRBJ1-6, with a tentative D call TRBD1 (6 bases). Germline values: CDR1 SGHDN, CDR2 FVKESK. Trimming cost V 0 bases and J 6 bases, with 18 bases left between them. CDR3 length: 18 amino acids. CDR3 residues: CASSQEGVNQGTNSPLHF. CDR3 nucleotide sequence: TGTGCCAGCAGCCAAGAAGGGGTAAACCAGGGGACTAATTCACCCCTCCACTTT.

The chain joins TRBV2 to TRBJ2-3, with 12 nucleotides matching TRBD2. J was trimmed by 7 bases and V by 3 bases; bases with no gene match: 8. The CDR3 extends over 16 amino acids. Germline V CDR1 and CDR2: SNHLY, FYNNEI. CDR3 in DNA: TGTGCCAGCAGTGACGAAACTAGCGGGAGGCGGAATACGCAGTATTTT. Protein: CASSDETSGRRNTQYF.

CDR3 amino acids: CASGSTNYGYTF. CDR3 DNA sequence: TGTGCCAGCGGGAGTACTAACTATGGCTACACCTTC. V gene TRBV3-1 (or the pseudogene TRBV3-2) combines with J gene TRBJ1-2; D remains unclear. Trimming stripped 8 bases from V and 0 bases from J, with 7 bases between. This CDR3 contains 12 residues. CDR1 is LGHDT and CDR2 is YNNKEL in the germline V gene (reference sequence).

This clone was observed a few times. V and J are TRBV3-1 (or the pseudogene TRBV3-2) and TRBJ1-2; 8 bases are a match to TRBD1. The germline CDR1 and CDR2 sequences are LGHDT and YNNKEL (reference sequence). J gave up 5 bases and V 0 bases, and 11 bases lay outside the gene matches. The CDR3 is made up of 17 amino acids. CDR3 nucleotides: TGTGCCAGCAGCCAAGATGATGTCCAGGGGGCGGTTTATGGCTACACCTTC. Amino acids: CASSQDDVQGAVYGYTF.

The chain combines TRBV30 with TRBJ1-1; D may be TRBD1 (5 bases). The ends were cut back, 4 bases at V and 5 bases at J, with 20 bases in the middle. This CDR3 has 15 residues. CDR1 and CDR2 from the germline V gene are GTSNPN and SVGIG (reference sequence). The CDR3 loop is CAWIPLRGAGTEAFF. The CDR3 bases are TGTGCCTGGATTCCCTTGAGGGGCGCAGGGACTGAAGCTTTCTTT.

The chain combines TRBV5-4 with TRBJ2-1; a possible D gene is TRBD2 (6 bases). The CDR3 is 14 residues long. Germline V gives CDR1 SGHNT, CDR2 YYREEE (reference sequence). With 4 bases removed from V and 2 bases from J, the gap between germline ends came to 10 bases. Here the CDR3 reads CASSRRDTYNEQFF. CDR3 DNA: TGTGCCAGCAGCAGGAGGGATACCTACAATGAGCAGTTCTTC.

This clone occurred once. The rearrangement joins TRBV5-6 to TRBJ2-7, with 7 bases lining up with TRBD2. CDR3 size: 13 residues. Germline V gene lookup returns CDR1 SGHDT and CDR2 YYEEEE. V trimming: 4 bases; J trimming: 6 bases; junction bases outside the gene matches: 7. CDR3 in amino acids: CASSLGGSGEQYF. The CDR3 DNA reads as TGTGCCAGCAGCCTGGGGGGGTCCGGCGAGCAGTACTTC. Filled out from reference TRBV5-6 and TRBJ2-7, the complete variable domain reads DAGVTQSPTHLIKTRGQQVTLRCSPKSGHDTVSWYQQALGQGPQFIFQYYEEEERQRGNFPDRFSGHQFPNYSSELNVNALLLGDSALYLCASSLGGSGEQYFGPGTRLTVT.

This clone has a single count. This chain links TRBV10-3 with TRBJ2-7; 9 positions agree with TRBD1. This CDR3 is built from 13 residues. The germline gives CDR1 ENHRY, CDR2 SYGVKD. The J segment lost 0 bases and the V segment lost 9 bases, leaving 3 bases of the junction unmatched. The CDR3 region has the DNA TGTGCCATGGGACAGGGCCGCTCCTACGAGCAGTACTTC. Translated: CAMGQGRSYEQYF.

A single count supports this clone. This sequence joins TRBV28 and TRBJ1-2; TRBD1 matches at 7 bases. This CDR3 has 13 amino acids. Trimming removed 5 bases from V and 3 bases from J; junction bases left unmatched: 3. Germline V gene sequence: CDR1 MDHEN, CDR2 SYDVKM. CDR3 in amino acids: CASSKGAYYGYTF. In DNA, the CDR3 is TGTGCCAGCAGTAAGGGGGCTTACTATGGCTACACCTTC.

CDR3 sequence reads: CASSVSTDTQYF. CDR3 bases: TGTGCCAGCAGTGTCTCAACAGATACGCAGTATTTT. The genes are TRBV2 and TRBJ2-3, with D hard to call. Germline V gene sequence: CDR1 SNHLY, CDR2 FYNNEI. The CDR3 has 12 residues. V lost 4 bases, J lost 3 bases, and 5 bases lay in between. Full variable domain (rest looked up from reference TRBV2 and TRBJ2-3): EPEVTQTPSHQVTQMGQEVILRCVPISNHLYFYWYRQILGQKVEFLVSFYNNEISEKSEIFDDQFSVERPDGSNFTLKIRSTKLEDSAMYFCASSVSTDTQYFGPGTRLTVL.

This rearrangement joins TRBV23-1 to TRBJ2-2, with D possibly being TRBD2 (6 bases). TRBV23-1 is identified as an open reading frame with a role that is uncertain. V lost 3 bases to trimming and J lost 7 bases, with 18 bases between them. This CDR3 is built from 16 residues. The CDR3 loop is CASSQINSGTDGELFF. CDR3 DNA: TGCGCCAGCAGTCAGATAAACTCCGGGACTGACGGGGAGCTGTTTTTT.

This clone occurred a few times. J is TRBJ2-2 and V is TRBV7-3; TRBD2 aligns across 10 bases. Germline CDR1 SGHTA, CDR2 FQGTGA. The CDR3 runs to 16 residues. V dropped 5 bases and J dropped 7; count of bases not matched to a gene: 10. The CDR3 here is CASSPRSGGAGGELFF. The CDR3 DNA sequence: TGTGCCAGCAGCCCCCGGAGCGGGGGGGCCGGCGGGGAGCTGTTTTTT.

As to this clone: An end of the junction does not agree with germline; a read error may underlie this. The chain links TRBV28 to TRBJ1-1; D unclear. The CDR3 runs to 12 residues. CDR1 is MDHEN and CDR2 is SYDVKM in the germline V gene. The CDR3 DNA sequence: TGTGCCAGCAGTTTATGGAACCAACAGCGAATCTTT. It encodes CASSLWNQQRIF. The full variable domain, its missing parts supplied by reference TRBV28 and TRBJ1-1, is DVKVTQSSRYLVKRTGEKVFLECVQDMDHENMFWYRQDPGLGLRLIYFSYDVKMKEKGDIPEGYSVSREKKERFSLILESASTNQTSMYLCASSLWNQQRIFGQGTRLTVV.

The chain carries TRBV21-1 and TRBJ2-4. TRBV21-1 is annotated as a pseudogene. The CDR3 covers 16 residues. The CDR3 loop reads CASSKAAIIAKNIQYF. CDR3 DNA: TGTGCCAGCAGCAAAGCTGCCATAATAGCCAAAAACATTCAGTACTTC.

CDR3 region: CASSWAGPDEKLFF. Here the CDR3 DNA reads TGCGCCAGCAGCTGGGCGGGTCCCGATGAAAAACTGTTTTTT. This chain connects TRBV5-1 to TRBJ1-4; D gene uncertain. Looked up from germline, CDR1 is SGHRS and CDR2 is YFSETQ. This CDR3 is built from 14 residues. The ends were cut back, 3 bases at V and 6 bases at J, with 12 bases in the middle.

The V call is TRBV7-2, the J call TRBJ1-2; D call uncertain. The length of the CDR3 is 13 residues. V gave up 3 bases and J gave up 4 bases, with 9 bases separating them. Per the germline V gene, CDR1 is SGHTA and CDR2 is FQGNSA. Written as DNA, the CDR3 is TGTGCCAGCAGCTTGGCGCTTGGCTATGGCTACACCTTC. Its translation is CASSLALGYGYTF.

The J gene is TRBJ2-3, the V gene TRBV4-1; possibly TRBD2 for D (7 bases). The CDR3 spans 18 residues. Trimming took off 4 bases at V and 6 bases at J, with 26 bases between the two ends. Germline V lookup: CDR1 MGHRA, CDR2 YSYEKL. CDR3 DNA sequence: TGCGCCAGCAGCCCCGGCGGGGCGGGGGCCTCCTATTTGGATACGCAGTATTTT. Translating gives CASSPGGAGASYLDTQYF.

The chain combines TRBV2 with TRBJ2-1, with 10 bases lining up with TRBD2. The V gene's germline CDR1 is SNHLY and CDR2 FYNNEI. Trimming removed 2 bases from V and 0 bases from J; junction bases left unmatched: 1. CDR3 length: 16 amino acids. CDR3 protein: CASSEKRGGSYNEQFF. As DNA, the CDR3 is TGTGCCAGCAGTGAAAAGCGGGGGGGCTCCTACAATGAGCAGTTCTTC.

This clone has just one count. The chain's CDR3 is CASSLRDTEYEQYF. CDR3 nucleotides: TGTGCCAGCAGCTTAAGGGACACAGAGTACGAGCAGTACTTC. The chain employs TRBV5-6 and TRBJ2-7, with D perhaps TRBD1 (6 bases). The CDR3 has 14 amino acids. The germline V gene encodes CDR1 SGHDT and CDR2 YYEEEE. Deletions cut 2 bases from V and 4 bases from J, with 13 bases between.

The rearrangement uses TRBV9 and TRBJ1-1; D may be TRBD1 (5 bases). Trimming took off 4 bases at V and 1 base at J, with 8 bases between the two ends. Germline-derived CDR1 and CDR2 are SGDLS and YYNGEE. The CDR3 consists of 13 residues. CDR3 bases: TGTGCCAGCAGCTCAGGGCCGAACACTGAAGCTTTCTTT. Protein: CASSSGPNTEAFF. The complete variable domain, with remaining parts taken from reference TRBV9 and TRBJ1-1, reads DSGVTQTPKHLITATGQRVTLRCSPRSGDLSVYWYQQSLDQGLQFLIQYYNGEERAKGNILERFSAQQFPDLHSELNLSSLELGDSALYFCASSSGPNTEAFFGQGTRLTVV.

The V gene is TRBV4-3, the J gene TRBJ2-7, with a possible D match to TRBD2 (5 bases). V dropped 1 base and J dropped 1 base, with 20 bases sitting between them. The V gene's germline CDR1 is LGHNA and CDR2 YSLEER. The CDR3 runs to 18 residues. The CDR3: CASSQATPEGEGSYEQYF. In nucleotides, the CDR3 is TGCGCCAGCAGCCAAGCCACACCCGAGGGAGAGGGATCCTACGAGCAGTACTTC.

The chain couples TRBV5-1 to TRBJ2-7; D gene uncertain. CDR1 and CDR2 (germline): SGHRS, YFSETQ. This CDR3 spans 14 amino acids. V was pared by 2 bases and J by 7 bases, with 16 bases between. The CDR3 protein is CASSFRSDLREQYF. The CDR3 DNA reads TGCGCCAGCAGCTTTAGATCGGACCTACGAGAGCAGTACTTC.

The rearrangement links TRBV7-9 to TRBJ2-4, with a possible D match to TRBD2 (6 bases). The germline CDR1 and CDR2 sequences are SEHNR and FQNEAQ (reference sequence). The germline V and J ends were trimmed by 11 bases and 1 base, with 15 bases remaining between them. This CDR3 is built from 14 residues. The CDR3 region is CAARGEGAKNIQYF. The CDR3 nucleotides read TGTGCCGCGCGGGGCGAGGGTGCCAAAAACATTCAGTACTTC. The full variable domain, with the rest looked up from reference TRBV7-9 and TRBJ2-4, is DTGVSQNPRHKITKRGQNVTFRCDPISEHNRLYWYRQTLGQGPEFLTYFQNEAQLEKSRLLSDRFSAERPKGSFSTLEIQRTEQGDSAMYLCAARGEGAKNIQYFGAGTRLSVL.

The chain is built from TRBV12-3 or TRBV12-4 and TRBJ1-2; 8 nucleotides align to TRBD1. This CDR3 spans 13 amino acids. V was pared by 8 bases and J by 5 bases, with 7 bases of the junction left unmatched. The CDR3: CASCQGAGYGYTF. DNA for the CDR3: TGTGCCAGCTGCCAGGGGGCTGGGTATGGCTACACCTTC.

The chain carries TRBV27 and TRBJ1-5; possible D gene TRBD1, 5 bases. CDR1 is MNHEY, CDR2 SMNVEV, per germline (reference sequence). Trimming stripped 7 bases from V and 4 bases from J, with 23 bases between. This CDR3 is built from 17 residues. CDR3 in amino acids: CASTALRGRDSNQPQHF. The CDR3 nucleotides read TGTGCCAGCACCGCACTGAGGGGCAGGGATAGTAATCAGCCCCAGCATTTT.